This record looks at one T cell receptor (beta chain) sequence and its context. Its antigen remains unknown. The sample is drawn from a study of T cells after yellow fever vaccination. Study details: Fractions containing few cells were prepared with SMART-Seq v4 Ultra Low Input. Overall study findings and caveats: After the booster, about 95% of CD4 and about nine tenths of CD8 primary-response clones were re-detected. FACS-sorted repertoires could harbor abundant contaminating bulk-population clonotypes.

Via MiXCR, TCRdb re-called the 5' RACE reads, giving one row per CDR3 protein. The sample carries roughly 520,000 distinct CDR3 sequences, 21% recorded once. Germline lookup yields CDR1 SEHNR and CDR2 FQNEAQ (reference sequence). The CDR3 covers 15 residues. Trimming left V 0 bases short and J 5 bases short, with 12 bases between. Sample: PBMCs, taken approximately 22 days after the first yellow fever vaccination. The chain joins TRBV7-9 to TRBJ2-3; tentatively, D is TRBD2 (7 bases). This TCR was sampled from a young man who received the YFV17D yellow fever vaccine. This CDR3 is CASSLAGGLKDTQYF. The CDR3 DNA follows: TGTGCCAGCAGCTTAGCGGGGGGGCTGAAAGATACGCAGTATTTT. Using reference TRBV7-9 and TRBJ2-3 for the parts outside the CDR3, the full variable domain is DTGVSQNPRHKITKRGQNVTFRCDPISEHNRLYWYRQTLGQGPEFLTYFQNEAQLEKSRLLSDRFSAERPKGSFSTLEIQRTEQGDSAMYLCASSLAGGLKDTQYFGPGTRLTVL.